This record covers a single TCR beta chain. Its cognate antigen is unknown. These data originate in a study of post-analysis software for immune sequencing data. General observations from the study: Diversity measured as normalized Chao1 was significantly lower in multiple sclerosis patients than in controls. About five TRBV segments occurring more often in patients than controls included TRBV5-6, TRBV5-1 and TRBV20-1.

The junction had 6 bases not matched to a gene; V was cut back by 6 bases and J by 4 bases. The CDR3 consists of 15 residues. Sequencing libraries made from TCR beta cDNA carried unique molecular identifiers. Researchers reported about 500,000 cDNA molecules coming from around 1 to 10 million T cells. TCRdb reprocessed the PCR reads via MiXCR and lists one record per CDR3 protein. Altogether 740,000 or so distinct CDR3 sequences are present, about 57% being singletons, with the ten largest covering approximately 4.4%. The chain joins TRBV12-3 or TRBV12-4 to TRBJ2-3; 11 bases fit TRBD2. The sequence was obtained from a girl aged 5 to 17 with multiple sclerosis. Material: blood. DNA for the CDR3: TGTGCCAGCAGGGTAGCGGGAGGGCCGGCAGATACGCAGTATTTT. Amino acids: CASRVAGGPADTQYF.